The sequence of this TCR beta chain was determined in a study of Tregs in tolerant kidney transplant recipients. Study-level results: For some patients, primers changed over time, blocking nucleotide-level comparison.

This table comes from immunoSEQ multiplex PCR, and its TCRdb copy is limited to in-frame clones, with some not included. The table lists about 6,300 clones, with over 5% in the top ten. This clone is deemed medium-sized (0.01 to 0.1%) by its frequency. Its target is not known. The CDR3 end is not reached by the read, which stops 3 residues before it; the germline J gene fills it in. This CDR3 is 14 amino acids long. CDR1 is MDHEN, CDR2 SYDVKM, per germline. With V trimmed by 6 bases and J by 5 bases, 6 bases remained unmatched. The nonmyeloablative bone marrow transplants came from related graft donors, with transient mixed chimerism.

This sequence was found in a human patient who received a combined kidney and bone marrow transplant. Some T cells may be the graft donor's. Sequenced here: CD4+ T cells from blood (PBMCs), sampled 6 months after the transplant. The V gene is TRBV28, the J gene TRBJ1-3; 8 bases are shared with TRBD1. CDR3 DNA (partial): TGTGCCAGCAGGCCACAGGGGGTGAGAAACACC. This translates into CASRPQGVRNT. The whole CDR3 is CASRPQGVRNTIYF. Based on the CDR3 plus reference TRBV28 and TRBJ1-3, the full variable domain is DVKVTQSSRYLVKRTGEKVFLECVQDMDHENMFWYRQDPGLGLRLIYFSYDVKMKEKGDIPEGYSVSREKKERFSLILESASTNQTSMYLCASRPQGVRNTIYFGEGSWLTVV.